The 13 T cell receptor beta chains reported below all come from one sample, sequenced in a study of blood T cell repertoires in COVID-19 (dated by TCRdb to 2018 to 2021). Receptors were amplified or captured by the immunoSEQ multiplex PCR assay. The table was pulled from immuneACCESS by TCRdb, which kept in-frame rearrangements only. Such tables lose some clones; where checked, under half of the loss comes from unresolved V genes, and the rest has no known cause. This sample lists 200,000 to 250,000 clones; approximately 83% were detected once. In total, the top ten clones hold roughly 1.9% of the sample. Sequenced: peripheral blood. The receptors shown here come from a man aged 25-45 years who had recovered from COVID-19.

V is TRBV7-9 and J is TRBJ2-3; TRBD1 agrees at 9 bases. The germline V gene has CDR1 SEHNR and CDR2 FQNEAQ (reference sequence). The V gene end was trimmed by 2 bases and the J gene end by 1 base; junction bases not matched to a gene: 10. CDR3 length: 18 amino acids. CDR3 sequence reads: CASSLRTGAIYGTDTQYF. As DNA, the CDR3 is TGTGCCAGCAGCTTAAGGACAGGGGCGATTTATGGCACAGATACGCAGTATTTT.

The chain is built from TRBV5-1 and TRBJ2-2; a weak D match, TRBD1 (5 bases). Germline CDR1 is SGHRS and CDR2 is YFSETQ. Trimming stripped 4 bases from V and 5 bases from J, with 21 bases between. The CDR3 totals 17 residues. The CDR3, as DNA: TGCGCCAGCAGCCCTAACCCGGACACGGCGCGGACCGGGGAGCTGTTTTTT. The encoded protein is CASSPNPDTARTGELFF.

The CDR3 protein is CASSPGTGTSVNEQFF. CDR3 nucleotides: TGTGCCAGCAGCCCCGGCACCGGGACTAGTGTCAATGAGCAGTTCTTC. The chain combines TRBV11-2 with TRBJ2-1, with 8 bases fitting TRBD2. The CDR3 covers 16 residues. CDR1 and CDR2 (germline): SGHAT, FQNNGV. With 5 bases clipped from V and 6 bases from J, the junction kept 12 bases outside the gene matches.

CDR3: CASRLDRDHGYTF. CDR3 DNA sequence: TGTGCCAGCAGATTAGACAGGGACCATGGCTACACCTTC. The V call is TRBV6-5, the J call TRBJ1-2; the match to TRBD1 covers 7 bases. Looked up from germline, CDR1 is MNHEY and CDR2 is SVGAGI. The V gene end was trimmed by 6 bases and the J gene end by 6 bases; junction bases not matched to a gene: 7. CDR3 length equals 13 residues.

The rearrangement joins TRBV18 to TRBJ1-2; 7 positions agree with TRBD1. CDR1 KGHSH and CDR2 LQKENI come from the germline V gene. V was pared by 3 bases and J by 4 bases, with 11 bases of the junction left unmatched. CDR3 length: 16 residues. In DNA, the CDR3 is TGTGCCAGCTCACCGGATGAGGGGGCACCGGGCTATGGCTACACCTTC. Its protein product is CASSPDEGAPGYGYTF.

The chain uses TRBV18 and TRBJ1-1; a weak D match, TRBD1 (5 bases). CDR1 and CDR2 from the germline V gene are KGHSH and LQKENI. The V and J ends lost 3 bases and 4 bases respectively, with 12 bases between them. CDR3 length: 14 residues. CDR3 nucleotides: TGTGCCAGCTCACCCTCCTTTAGGGGCACTGAAGCTTTCTTT. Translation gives CASSPSFRGTEAFF.

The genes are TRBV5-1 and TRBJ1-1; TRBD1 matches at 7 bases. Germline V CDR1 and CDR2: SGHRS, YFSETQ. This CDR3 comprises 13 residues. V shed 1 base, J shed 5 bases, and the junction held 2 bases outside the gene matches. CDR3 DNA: TGCGCCAGCAGCTTGTTCAGGGGGACTGAAGCTTTCTTT. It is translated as CASSLFRGTEAFF.

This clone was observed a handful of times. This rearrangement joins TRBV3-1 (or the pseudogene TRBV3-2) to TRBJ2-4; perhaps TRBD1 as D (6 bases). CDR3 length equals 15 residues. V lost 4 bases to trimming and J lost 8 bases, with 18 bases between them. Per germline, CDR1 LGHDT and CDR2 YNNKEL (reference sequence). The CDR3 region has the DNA TGTGCCAGCAGCCTGACCTCTGGGGGCGAAGACATTCAGTACTTC. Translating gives CASSLTSGGEDIQYF.

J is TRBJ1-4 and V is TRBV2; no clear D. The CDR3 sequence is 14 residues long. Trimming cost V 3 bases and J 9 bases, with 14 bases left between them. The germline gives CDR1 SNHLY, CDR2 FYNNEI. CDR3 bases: TGTGCCAGCAGTGACCCGTCGTCAACTCAAAAACTGTTTTTT. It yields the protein CASSDPSSTQKLFF.

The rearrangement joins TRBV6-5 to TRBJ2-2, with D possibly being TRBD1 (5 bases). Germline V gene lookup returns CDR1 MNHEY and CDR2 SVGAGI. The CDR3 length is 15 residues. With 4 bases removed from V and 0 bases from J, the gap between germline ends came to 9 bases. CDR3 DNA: TGTGCCAGCAGTTCTTCCAGGGCGAACACCGGGGAGCTGTTTTTT. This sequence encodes CASSSSRANTGELFF.

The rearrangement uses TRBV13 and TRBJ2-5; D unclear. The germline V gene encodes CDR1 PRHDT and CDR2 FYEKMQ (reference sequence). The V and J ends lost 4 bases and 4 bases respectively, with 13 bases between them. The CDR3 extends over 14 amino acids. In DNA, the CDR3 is TGTGCCAGCAGCTCCGAGGATCATGGAGAGACCCAGTACTTC. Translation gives CASSSEDHGETQYF.

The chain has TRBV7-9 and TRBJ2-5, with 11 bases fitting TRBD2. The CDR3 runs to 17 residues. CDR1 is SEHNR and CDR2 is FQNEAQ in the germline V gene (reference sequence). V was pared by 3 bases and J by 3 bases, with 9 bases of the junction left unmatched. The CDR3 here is CASSFAPSGGRKETQYF. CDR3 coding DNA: TGTGCCAGCAGCTTCGCGCCTAGCGGGGGGCGCAAAGAGACCCAGTACTTC.

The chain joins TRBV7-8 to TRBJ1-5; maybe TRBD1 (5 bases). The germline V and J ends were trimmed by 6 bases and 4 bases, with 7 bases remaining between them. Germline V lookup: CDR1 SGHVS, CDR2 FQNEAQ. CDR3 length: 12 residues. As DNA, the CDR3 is TGTGCCAGCAGTCACAGGAATCAGCCCCAGCATTTT. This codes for CASSHRNQPQHF. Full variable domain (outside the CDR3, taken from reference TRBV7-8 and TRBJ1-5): GAGVSQSPRYKVAKRGQDVALRCDPISGHVSLFWYQQALGQGPEFLTYFQNEAQLDKSGLPSDRFFAERPEGSVSTLKIQRTQQEDSAVYLCASSHRNQPQHFGDGTRLSIL.